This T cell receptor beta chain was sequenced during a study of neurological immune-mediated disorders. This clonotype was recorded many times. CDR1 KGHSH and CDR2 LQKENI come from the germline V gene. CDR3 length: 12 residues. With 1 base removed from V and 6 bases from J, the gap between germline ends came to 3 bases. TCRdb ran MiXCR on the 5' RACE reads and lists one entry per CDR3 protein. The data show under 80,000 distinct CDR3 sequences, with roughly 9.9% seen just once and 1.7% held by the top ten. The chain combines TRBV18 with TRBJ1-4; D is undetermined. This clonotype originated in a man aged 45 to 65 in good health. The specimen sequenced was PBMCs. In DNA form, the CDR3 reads TGTGCCAGCTCACCACGGGATGAAAAACTGTTTTTT. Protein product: CASSPRDEKLFF.